These T cell receptor beta chains were read from a single sample in a study of PD-1 blockade in classical Hodgkin lymphoma. Data came from immunoSEQ multiplex PCR; TCRdb stores just in-frame clones and leaves some out. The sample has almost 95,000 clones; 75% to 85% are singletons. The specimen comprised peripheral blood mononuclear cells (PBMCs), sampled before the fourth cycle of nivolumab. These receptors all come from a human donor with classical Hodgkin lymphoma. CDR3s include the opening cysteine and the closing phenylalanine or tryptophan. A D gene is named only where the DNA matches it firmly. Some rows mark clone size as missing; the rest say once, few, many or name a class of expanded clone.

V gene	clone size	J gene	D gene	CDR3 protein	CDR3 DNA
TRBV10-3	NA	TRBJ1-5	NA	CAIRQDSDQPQHF	TGTGCCATCAGACAAGACAGTGATCAGCCCCAGCATTTT
TRBV7-9	NA	TRBJ2-3	NA	CASSISTDTQYF	TGTGCCAGCAGTATTAGCACAGATACGCAGTATTTT
TRBV6-4	large	TRBJ2-3	NA	CASSDSLDSYTDTQYF	TGTGCCAGCAGTGACTCCCTGGACTCTTACACAGATACGCAGTATTTT
TRBV7-7	NA	TRBJ2-2	NA	CASSPGTVTGELFF	TGTGCCAGCAGCCCCGGGACGGTCACCGGGGAGCTGTTTTTT
TRBV7-8	NA	TRBJ2-7	NA	CASSLAQTYEQYF	TGTGCCAGCAGCTTAGCCCAGACCTACGAGCAGTACTTC
TRBV7-6	NA	TRBJ2-5	NA	CASSGGGPQETQYF	TGTGCCAGCAGCGGGGGGGGCCCCCAAGAGACCCAGTACTTC
TRBV27	once	TRBJ2-7	NA	CASGTFRGESYEQYF	TGTGCCAGCGGAACCTTCAGGGGGGAATCCTACGAGCAGTACTTC
TRBV27	NA	TRBJ1-1	TRBD1	CASSSMDRGLITEAFF	TGTGCCAGCAGTTCAATGGACAGGGGATTGATCACTGAAGCTTTCTTT
TRBV7-8	once	TRBJ2-3	NA	CASSSRVAGGGRSTDTQYF	TGTGCCAGCAGCTCCCGGGTGGCAGGCGGAGGACGCAGCACAGATACGCAGTATTTT
TRBV18	few	TRBJ2-2	NA	CASSSPDRELFF	TGTGCCAGCTCATCCCCCGACAGGGAGCTGTTTTTT
TRBV10-2	NA	TRBJ2-5	NA	CASSAQRQETQYF	TGCGCCAGCAGTGCACAACGGCAAGAGACCCAGTACTTC
TRBV7-3	NA	TRBJ2-3	NA	CASSPRHGPTDTQYF	TGTGCCAGCAGCCCCCGCCACGGGCCCACAGATACGCAGTATTTT
TRBV4-3	NA	TRBJ2-2	NA	CASSQEVGPNTGELFF	TGCGCCAGCAGCCAAGAAGTGGGCCCGAACACCGGGGAGCTGTTTTTT
TRBV5-1	NA	TRBJ2-3	NA	CASADLGGSGLRSTDTQYF	TGCGCCAGCGCCGATCTTGGGGGGAGCGGACTGAGAAGCACAGATACGCAGTATTTT
TRBV4-2	NA	TRBJ1-1	TRBD1	CASSHPMSRGGVVRGNTEAFF	TGTGCCAGCAGCCACCCGATGAGCAGGGGGGGGGTGGTGAGGGGAAACACTGAAGCTTTCTTT
TRBV14	NA	TRBJ2-2	NA	CASSQVRLGDTGELFF	TGTGCCAGCAGCCAAGTAAGACTAGGGGACACCGGGGAGCTGTTTTTT
TRBV5-1	NA	TRBJ2-3	NA	CASSPEGRSTDTQYF	TGCGCCAGCAGCCCCGAAGGGCGGAGCACAGATACGCAGTATTTT
TRBV28	NA	TRBJ2-5	NA	CASSLWGTGGQETQYF	TGTGCCAGCAGTTTATGGGGCACCGGGGGACAAGAGACCCAGTACTTC
TRBV10-3	NA	TRBJ1-3	NA	CAISESGANTIYF	TGTGCCATCAGTGAGTCGGGGGCTAACACCATATATTTT
TRBV27	few	TRBJ1-2	TRBD1	CASGTGKLDTF	TGTGCCAGCGGGACAGGCAAATTGGACACATTC
TRBV19	NA	TRBJ1-1	NA	CASSIGWWAEYNTEAFF	TGTGCCAGTAGTATCGGTTGGTGGGCAGAATATAACACTGAAGCTTTCTTT
TRBV30	NA	TRBJ2-3	TRBD2	CAWSRLAGGGDTQYF	TGTGCCTGGAGTAGATTAGCGGGAGGGGGGGATACGCAGTATTTT
TRBV6-5	NA	TRBJ2-7	TRBD2	CASRGLAGNEQYF	TGTGCCAGCAGGGGGCTAGCGGGAAACGAGCAGTACTTC
TRBV19	NA	TRBJ1-5	NA	CASSIFQGGNQPQHF	TGTGCCAGTAGTATCTTCCAAGGAGGTAATCAGCCCCAGCATTTT
TRBV2	once	TRBJ1-3	TRBD1	CASRGDRGPDTIYF	TGTGCCAGCAGAGGCGACAGGGGTCCCGACACCATATATTTT
TRBV15	NA	TRBJ2-1	NA	CATSRDPGRANEQFF	TGTGCCACCAGCAGAGACCCCGGGCGGGCCAATGAGCAGTTCTTC
TRBV28	NA	TRBJ1-2	NA	CASSPGKAYGYTF	TGTGCCTCATCCCCAGGGAAGGCATATGGCTACACCTTC
TRBV6-5	NA	TRBJ2-1	NA	CASSPQSSYNEQFF	TGTGCCAGCAGTCCCCAGAGCTCCTACAATGAGCAGTTCTTC
TRBV13	NA	TRBJ2-3	NA	CASSRIGSDTQYF	TGTGCCAGCAGCCGCATCGGGTCAGATACGCAGTATTTT